The present T cell receptor (beta chain) was sequenced within a study of early T cells in non-severe SARS-CoV-2 infection. Overall study context: Bulk RNA isolated from unsorted whole blood underwent sequencing; chains were not paired. Study outcomes and limitations: The VDJdb matching leaned toward anti-spike CD8 responses and overlooked private and CD4 specificities.

V trimming: 0 bases; J trimming: 4 bases; junction bases outside the gene matches: 4. This CDR3 comprises 16 residues. Germline lookup yields CDR1 MNHEY and CDR2 SMNVEV (reference sequence). On this clonotype: As yet, its antigen is unknown.

Individual cDNA molecules received unique molecular identifiers during library preparation. TCRdb called the 5' RACE reads again in MiXCR, with one record for every CDR3 protein. Among tens of thousands of distinct CDR3 sequences listed, 9.1% were seen once. The chain employs TRBV27 and TRBJ2-4; 9 bases are shared with TRBD2. The origin of this receptor is an adult who was a healthcare worker with PCR-confirmed SARS-CoV-2 infection or an uninfected control (not recorded which). The sample consisted of whole blood. This chain's CDR3 is CASSLSASGIKNIQYF. CDR3 coding DNA: TGTGCCAGCAGTTTATCGGCTAGCGGGATTAAAAACATTCAGTACTTC.